This T cell receptor beta chain originates from a study of blood T cells in healthy people across ages. Broader study findings: The study lacked donor CMV status, which possibly confounded expanded clonotype changes.

Individuals who donated were healthy Caucasians from Russia aged about 6 to 100. This CDR3 contains 15 residues. V shed 2 bases and J shed 3 bases, with 14 bases lying between them. Germline lookup yields CDR1 SGHNT and CDR2 YYREEE (reference sequence). PCR was performed a second time for about 7 to 11 cycles using a sample-barcoded 5' primer and a J-beta primer mix. With 12 random nucleotides, a template-switch adaptor tagged each individual cDNA molecule. TCRdb analysed the 5' RACE reads with MiXCR anew, one entry per CDR3 protein. In the table there are 550,000 to 650,000 distinct CDR3 sequences, roughly 30% of which are singletons. As for this clonotype: Its antigen is not known.

Sample: blood. The chain has TRBV5-4 and TRBJ2-5; TRBD2 is a possible D gene (5 bases). The receptor's source is a woman older than 75 in good health. CDR3 sequence: CASSFSRAREETQYF. The CDR3 DNA sequence: TGTGCCAGCAGCTTCTCGAGGGCAAGGGAAGAGACCCAGTACTTC. The full variable domain, its missing parts supplied by reference TRBV5-4 and TRBJ2-5, is ETGVTQSPTHLIKTRGQQVTLRCSSQSGHNTVSWYQQALGQGPQFIFQYYREEENGRGNFPPRFSGLQFPNYSSELNVNALELDDSALYLCASSFSRAREETQYFGPGTRLLVL.